This T cell receptor (beta chain) stems from a study of blood T cell repertoires in COVID-19. About the study: Acute and convalescent COVID-19 specimens originated in the United States, Italy and Spain. PBMCs, B-cell-depleted T cells, or T cells provided the cDNA or gDNA that made up the material.

The germline CDR1 and CDR2 sequences are LGHDT and YNNKEL (reference sequence). CDR3 length: 15 residues. Trimming cost V 1 base and J 5 bases; bases outside gene matches: 7. As processed by the authors: Nucleated cell number was recorded as an estimate derived from reference gene primer amplification. Data came from immunoSEQ multiplex PCR; TCRdb stores just in-frame clones and leaves some out. From that table come the V and J calls and clone size; the DNA was used to work out D and trimming. The profile shows about 150,000 clones, around 87% of them singletons. The sequencing input was peripheral blood. The source is a woman aged 55-75 years with active or convalescent COVID-19. J is TRBJ1-2 and V is TRBV3-1 (or the pseudogene TRBV3-2); 7 nucleotides align to TRBD1. The CDR3 reads CASSQAPTGLYGYTF. The CDR3 DNA follows: TGTGCCAGCAGCCAAGCGCCGACAGGGCTTTATGGCTACACCTTC.